The entry that follows covers one TCR beta chain sequence. Its antigen is not known. The sample originates from a study of CD8 T cells in ankylosing spondylitis. The study, taken as a whole, reports: Past research had described some motif variants in reactive arthritis synovial fluid and blood. Disease-linked clones reportedly concentrated significantly in matched ankylosing spondylitis synovial fluid. One TCR beta motif, made up of fewer than 10 highly homologous variants, appeared characteristic of ankylosing spondylitis blood.

By quantitative 5'-RACE with molecular barcodes, the TCR beta libraries were made. MiXCR, run by TCRdb on the 5' RACE reads, gives a single entry per CDR3 protein. The table has roughly 700,000 distinct CDR3 sequences, over 15% seen once. This receptor was taken from a male donor with ankylosing spondylitis. The sequenced sample consisted of blood, either unsorted or a sorted T cell fraction (not recorded which).

The CDR3 nucleotides are TGTGCCAGCAGCTCCCAGGGGGTCACTGAAGCTTTCTTT. Translating gives CASSSQGVTEAFF. This rearrangement joins TRBV7-2 to TRBJ1-1; TRBD1 matches at 7 bases. V shed 4 bases and J 4 bases; nucleotides not matched to a gene: 3. Per germline, CDR1 SGHTA and CDR2 FQGNSA. This CDR3 comprises 13 residues.